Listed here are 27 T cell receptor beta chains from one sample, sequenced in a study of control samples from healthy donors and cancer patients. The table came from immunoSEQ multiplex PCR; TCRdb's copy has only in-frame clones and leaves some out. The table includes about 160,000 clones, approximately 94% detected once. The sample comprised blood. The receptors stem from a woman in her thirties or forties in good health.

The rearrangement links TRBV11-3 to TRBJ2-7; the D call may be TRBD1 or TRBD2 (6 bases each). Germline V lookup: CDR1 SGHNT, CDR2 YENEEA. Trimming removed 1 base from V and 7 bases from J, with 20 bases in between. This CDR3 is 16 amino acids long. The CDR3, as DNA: TGTGCCAGCAGCTTAGGCCCTTTCGAGGAGGGGGAGGAGCAGTACTTC. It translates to CASSLGPFEEGEEQYF.

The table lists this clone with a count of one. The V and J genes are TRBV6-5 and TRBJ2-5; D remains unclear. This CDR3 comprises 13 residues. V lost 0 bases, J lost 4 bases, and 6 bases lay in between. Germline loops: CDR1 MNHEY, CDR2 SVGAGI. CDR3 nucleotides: TGTGCCAGCAGTTACTCGTCGGGAGAGACCCAGTACTTC. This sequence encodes CASSYSSGETQYF.

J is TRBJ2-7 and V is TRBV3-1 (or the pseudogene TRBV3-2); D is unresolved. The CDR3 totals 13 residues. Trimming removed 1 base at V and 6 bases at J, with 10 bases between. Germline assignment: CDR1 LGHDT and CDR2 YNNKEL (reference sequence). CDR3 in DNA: TGTGCCAGCAGCCAAGGAGCAGCCCTCGAGCAGTACTTC. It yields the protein CASSQGAALEQYF.

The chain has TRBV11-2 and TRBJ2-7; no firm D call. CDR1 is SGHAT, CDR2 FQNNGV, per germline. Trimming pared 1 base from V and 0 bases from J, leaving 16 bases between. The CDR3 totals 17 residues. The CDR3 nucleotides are TGTGCCAGCAGCTTAGGGAGACAAAAATCGTACTCCTACGAGCAGTACTTC. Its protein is CASSLGRQKSYSYEQYF.

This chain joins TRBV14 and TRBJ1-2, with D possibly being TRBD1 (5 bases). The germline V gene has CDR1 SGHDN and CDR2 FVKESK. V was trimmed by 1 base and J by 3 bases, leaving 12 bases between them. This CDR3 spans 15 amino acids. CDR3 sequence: CASSQVGGSHYGYTF. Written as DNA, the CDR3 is TGTGCCAGCAGCCAAGTGGGGGGGTCTCACTATGGCTACACCTTC.

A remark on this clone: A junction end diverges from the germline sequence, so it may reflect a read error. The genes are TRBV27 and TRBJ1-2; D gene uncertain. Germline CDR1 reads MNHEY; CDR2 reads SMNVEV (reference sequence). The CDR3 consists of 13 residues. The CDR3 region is CAGSLVPADGYTF. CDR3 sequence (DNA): TGTGCCGGCAGTTTGGTTCCGGCGGATGGCTACACCTTC.

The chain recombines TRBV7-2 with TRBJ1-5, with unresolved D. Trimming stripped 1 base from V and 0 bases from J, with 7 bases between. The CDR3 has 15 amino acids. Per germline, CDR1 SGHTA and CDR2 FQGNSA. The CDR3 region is CASSLVANSNQPQHF. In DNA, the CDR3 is TGTGCCAGCAGCTTAGTGGCAAATAGCAATCAGCCCCAGCATTTT.

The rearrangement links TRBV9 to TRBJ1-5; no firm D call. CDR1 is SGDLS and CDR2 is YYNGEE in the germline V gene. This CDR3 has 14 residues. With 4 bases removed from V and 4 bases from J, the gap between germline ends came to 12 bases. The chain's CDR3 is CASSIRPENQPQHF. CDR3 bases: TGTGCCAGCAGCATACGGCCTGAGAATCAGCCCCAGCATTTT.

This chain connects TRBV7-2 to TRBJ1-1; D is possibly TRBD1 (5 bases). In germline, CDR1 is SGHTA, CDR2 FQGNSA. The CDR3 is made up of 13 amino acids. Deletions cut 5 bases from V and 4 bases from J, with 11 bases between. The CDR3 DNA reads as TGTGCCAGCAGCAAAGGGGCCGCCACTGAAGCTTTCTTT. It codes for CASSKGAATEAFF.

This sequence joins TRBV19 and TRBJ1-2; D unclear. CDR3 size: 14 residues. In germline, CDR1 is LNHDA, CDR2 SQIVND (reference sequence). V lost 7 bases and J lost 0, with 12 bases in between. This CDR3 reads CASKSSHPNYGYTF. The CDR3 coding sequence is TGTGCCAGTAAAAGTTCACACCCTAACTATGGCTACACCTTC.

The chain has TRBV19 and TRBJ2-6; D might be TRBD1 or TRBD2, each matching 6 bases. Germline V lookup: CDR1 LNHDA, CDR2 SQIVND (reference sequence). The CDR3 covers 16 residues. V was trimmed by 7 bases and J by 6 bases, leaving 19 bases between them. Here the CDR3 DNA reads TGTGCCAGTACCCCCGGGGGACACTTAGAGGCCAACGTCCTGACTTTC. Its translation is CASTPGGHLEANVLTF.

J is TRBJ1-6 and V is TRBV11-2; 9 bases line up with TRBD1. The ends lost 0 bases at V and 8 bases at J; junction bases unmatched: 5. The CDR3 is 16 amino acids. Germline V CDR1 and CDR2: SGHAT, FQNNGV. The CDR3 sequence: CASSLDSGQGYSPLHF. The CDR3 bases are TGTGCCAGCAGCTTAGACTCGGGACAGGGCTATTCACCCCTCCACTTT.

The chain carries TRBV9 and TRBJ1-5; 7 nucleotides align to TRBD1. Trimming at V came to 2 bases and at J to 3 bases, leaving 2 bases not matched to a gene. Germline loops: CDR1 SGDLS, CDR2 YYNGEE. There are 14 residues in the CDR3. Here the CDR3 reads CASSVTGANQPQHF. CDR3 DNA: TGTGCCAGCAGCGTTACAGGGGCCAATCAGCCCCAGCATTTT. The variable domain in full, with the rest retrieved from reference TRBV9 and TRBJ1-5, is DSGVTQTPKHLITATGQRVTLRCSPRSGDLSVYWYQQSLDQGLQFLIQYYNGEERAKGNILERFSAQQFPDLHSELNLSSLELGDSALYFCASSVTGANQPQHFGDGTRLSIL.

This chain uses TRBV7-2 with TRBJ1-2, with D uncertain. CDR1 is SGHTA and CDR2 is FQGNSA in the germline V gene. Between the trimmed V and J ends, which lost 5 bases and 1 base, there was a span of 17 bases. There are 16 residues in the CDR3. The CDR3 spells CASSPLLEKINYGYTF. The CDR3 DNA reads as TGTGCCAGCAGCCCCCTTCTCGAGAAGATTAACTATGGCTACACCTTC.

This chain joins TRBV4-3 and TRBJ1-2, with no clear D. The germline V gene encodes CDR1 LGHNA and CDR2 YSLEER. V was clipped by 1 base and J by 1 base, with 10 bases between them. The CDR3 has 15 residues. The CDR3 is CASSQVVGFNYGYTF. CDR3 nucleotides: TGCGCCAGCAGCCAAGTGGTGGGTTTTAACTATGGCTACACCTTC.

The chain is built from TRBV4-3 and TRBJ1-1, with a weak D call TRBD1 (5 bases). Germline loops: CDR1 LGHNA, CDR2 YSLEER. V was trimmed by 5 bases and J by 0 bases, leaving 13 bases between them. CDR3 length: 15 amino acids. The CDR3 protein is CASSAGRTMNTEAFF. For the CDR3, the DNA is TGCGCCAGCAGCGCAGGGAGGACCATGAACACTGAAGCTTTCTTT.

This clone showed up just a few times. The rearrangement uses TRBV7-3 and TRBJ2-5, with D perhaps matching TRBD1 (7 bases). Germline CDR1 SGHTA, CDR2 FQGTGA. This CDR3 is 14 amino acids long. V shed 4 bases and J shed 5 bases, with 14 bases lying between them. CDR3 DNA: TGTGCCAGCAGCTGGCAGGGGGGACGGGAGACCCAGTACTTC. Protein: CASSWQGGRETQYF. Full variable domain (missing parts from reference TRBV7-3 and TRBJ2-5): GAGVSQTPSNKVTEKGKYVELRCDPISGHTALYWYRQSLGQGPEFLIYFQGTGAADDSGLPNDRFFAVRPEGSVSTLKIQRTERGDSAVYLCASSWQGGRETQYFGPGTRLLVL.

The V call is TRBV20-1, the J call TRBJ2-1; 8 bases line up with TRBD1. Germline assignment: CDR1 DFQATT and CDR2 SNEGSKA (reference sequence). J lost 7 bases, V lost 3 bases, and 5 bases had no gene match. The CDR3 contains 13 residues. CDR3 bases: TGCAGTGCTAGTAGACAGGGGTTGAATGAGCAGTTCTTC. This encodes CSASRQGLNEQFF.

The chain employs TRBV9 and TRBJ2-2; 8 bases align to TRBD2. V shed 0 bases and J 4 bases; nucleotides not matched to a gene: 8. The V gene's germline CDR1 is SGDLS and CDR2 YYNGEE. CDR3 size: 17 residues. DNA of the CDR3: TGTGCCAGCAGCGTAGGCCGAACGGGGGGGCGCACCGGGGAGCTGTTTTTT. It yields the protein CASSVGRTGGRTGELFF.

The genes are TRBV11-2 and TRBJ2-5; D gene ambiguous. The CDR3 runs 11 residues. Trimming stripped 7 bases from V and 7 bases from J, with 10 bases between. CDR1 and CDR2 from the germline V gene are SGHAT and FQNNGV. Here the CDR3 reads CASTRVGTQYF. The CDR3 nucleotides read TGTGCCAGCACCCGAGTTGGGACCCAGTACTTC.

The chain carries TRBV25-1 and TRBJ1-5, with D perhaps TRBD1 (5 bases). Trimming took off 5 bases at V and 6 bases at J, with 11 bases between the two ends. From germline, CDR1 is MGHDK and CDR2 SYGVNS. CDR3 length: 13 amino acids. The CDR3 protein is CASSRQGGQPQHF. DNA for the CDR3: TGTGCCAGCAGTAGGCAGGGAGGTCAGCCCCAGCATTTT.

In nucleotides, the CDR3 is TGCGCCAGCAGCCAAGATCGCTTCGGGGGTAACTCCTACGAGCAGTACTTC. Encoded protein: CASSQDRFGGNSYEQYF. The V gene is TRBV4-3, the J gene TRBJ2-7; D is perhaps TRBD2 (6 bases). V was clipped by 0 bases and J by 0 bases, with 15 bases between them. CDR3 length: 17 amino acids. Per the germline V gene, CDR1 is LGHNA and CDR2 is YSLEER.

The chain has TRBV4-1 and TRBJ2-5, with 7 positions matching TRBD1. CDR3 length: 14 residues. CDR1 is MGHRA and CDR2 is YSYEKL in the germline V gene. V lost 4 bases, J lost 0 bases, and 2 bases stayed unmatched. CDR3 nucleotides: TGCGCCAGCAGCCTCAGGGGGTACCAAGAGACCCAGTACTTC. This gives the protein CASSLRGYQETQYF.

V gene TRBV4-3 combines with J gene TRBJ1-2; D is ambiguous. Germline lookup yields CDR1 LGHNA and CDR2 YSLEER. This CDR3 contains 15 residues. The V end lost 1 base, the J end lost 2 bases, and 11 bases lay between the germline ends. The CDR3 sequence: CASSQGGKGNYGYTF. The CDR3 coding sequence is TGCGCCAGCAGCCAAGGTGGTAAAGGGAACTATGGCTACACCTTC.

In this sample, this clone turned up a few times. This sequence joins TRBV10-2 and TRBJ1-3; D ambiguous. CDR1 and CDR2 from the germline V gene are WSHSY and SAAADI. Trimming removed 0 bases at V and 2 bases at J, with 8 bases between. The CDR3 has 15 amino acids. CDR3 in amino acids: CASSESATPGNTIYF. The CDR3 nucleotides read TGCGCCAGCAGTGAGTCGGCAACCCCTGGAAACACCATATATTTT.

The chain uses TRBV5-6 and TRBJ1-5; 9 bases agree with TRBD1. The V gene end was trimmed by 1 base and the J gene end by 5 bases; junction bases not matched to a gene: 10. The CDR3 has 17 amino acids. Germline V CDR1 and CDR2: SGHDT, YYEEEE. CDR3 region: CASSLMFPTGGHQPQHF. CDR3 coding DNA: TGTGCCAGCAGCTTGATGTTCCCAACAGGGGGCCATCAGCCCCAGCATTTT.

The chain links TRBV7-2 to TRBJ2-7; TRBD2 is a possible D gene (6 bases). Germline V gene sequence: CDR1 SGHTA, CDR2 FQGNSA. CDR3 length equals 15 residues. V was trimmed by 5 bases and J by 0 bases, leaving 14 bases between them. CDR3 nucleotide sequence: TGTGCCAGCAGCCCCGGACTAACCCTCTCCTACGAGCAGTACTTC. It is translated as CASSPGLTLSYEQYF.